These T cell receptor beta chains were read from a single sample in a study of shared clonotypes between healthy human individuals. The assay was immunoSEQ multiplex PCR, and TCRdb's table has in-frame clones only and misses some. The data show 2 million to 3 million clones, with over 85% seen just once and about 0.38% held by the top ten. The source material was naive CD4+ T cells from PBMCs. Source of these receptors: a man between 18 and 35 years old in good health. Some clones in this sample may be carry-over from other donors' samples. Both conserved end residues are part of each CDR3. D genes are given only for firm matches. The size of a clone is reported for some rows only, either as once, few or many, or as a class for expanded clones.

DNA	CDR3	D	J	V	size
TGCAGCGCGTCCTCCTACAATGAGCAGTTCTTC	CSASSYNEQFF	-	TRBJ2-1	TRBV29-1	-
TGTGCCAGCAGCGGCCGACAGGTTGCAGCTGGCTACACCTTC	CASSGRQVAAGYTF	-	TRBJ1-2	TRBV9	-
TGTGCCACCGACTTCACGGGACAGGTCGAACAAGAGACCCAGTACTTC	CATDFTGQVEQETQYF	TRBD1	TRBJ2-5	TRBV19	-
TGTGCCAGCTGGCGCGGTGCGGGCTATGGCTACACCTTC	CASWRGAGYGYTF	-	TRBJ1-2	TRBV28	-
TGTGCCAGCAGCTTACCGATGGGGGAGGGGTACAATGAGCAGTTCTTC	CASSLPMGEGYNEQFF	TRBD2	TRBJ2-1	TRBV7-3	-
TGTGCCACCAGCTCCCAGGTAGGCGGTTTCTACGAGCAGTACTTC	CATSSQVGGFYEQYF	-	TRBJ2-7	TRBV15	-
TGTGCCAGCAGCCGCCCCGGTGCTACCTACGAGCAGTACTTC	CASSRPGATYEQYF	-	TRBJ2-7	TRBV7-2	-
TGTGCCAGCAGTGACTGGGGGACTAGCGGGGGATCCTCTGGGGCCAACGTCCTGACTTTC	CASSDWGTSGGSSGANVLTF	TRBD2	TRBJ2-6	TRBV6-4	-
TGTGCCTCACGGGGGGCACAGGGGGAAAATGGCTACACCTTC	CASRGAQGENGYTF	TRBD1	TRBJ1-2	TRBV6-5	-
TGTGCCAGCAGCTTAGTCTATGGACTAGCGGGAGGTGCCACCGGGGAGCTGTTTTTT	CASSLVYGLAGGATGELFF	TRBD2	TRBJ2-2	TRBV7-2	-
TGTGCCAGCAGCTTCATAGGACTAGCGACGACCTACGAGCAGTACTTC	CASSFIGLATTYEQYF	TRBD2	TRBJ2-7	TRBV11-2	-
TGTGCCTGGAGTGTCTTAGGGGACCGCTCCTACGAGCAGTACTTC	CAWSVLGDRSYEQYF	-	TRBJ2-7	TRBV30	-
TGCGCCAGCAGGAGCGGCCCGGGGACCTCTGGAAACACCATATATTTT	CASRSGPGTSGNTIYF	-	TRBJ1-3	TRBV5-1	-
TGTGCCAGCAGCAGAGGCAATGAGCAGTTCTTC	CASSRGNEQFF	-	TRBJ2-1	TRBV5-5	-
TGTGCCAGCAGCTTAGAGGGAGGGTCTGAAGCTTTCTTT	CASSLEGGSEAFF	-	TRBJ1-1	TRBV11-3	few
TGCGCCAGCAGCCGGACTAGCGGGACAGTCGAGACCCAGTACTTC	CASSRTSGTVETQYF	TRBD2	TRBJ2-5	TRBV5-1	-
TGTGCCAGCTCACCAGGACAGAGCCTATTGGGGGAGACCCAGTACTTC	CASSPGQSLLGETQYF	-	TRBJ2-5	TRBV18	-
TGTGCCACCAGCAGAGATCCACAGGGGGTCTCTGGAAACACCATATATTTT	CATSRDPQGVSGNTIYF	TRBD1	TRBJ1-3	TRBV15	-
TGTGCCAGCAGAGAATCAGGGCATAGCAATCAGCCCCAGCATTTT	CASRESGHSNQPQHF	-	TRBJ1-5	TRBV6-4	few
TGTGCCAGTTCAGAAGGGACAGCGAAAGGGGCTTTCTTT	CASSEGTAKGAFF	TRBD1	TRBJ1-1	TRBV27	once
TGCGCCAGCAGCGTAGGACTATCCAGCTCCTACAATGAGCAGTTCTTC	CASSVGLSSSYNEQFF	-	TRBJ2-1	TRBV5-1	-
TGTGCCAGCTCAACTCAGGGGGTTGGCACTGAAGCTTTCTTT	CASSTQGVGTEAFF	TRBD1	TRBJ1-1	TRBV18	once
TGTGCCAGAAGCCTGTACCGGGGGACTAGCGATGACTACGAGCAGTACTTC	CARSLYRGTSDDYEQYF	TRBD2	TRBJ2-7	TRBV5-3	-
TGTGCCAGCAGCCATCCCCCCGGGGGCCCACTGCGCTCCTATGGCTACACCTTC	CASSHPPGGPLRSYGYTF	-	TRBJ1-2	TRBV28	-
TGCGCCAGCCGGCTGGCCGGCGGGAGCTACGAGCAGTACTTC	CASRLAGGSYEQYF	TRBD2	TRBJ2-7	TRBV5-1	-
TGTGCCAGCAGCCCGACTAGGGTTACGCAGTATTTT	CASSPTRVTQYF	-	TRBJ2-3	TRBV11-2	-
TGTGCCAGCAGCCCCCGGACAGAGGGCTCTGGAAACACCATATATTTT	CASSPRTEGSGNTIYF	-	TRBJ1-3	TRBV9	-
TGCGCCAGCAGCTTGTCGGAATCGGGAAACACCATATATTTT	CASSLSESGNTIYF	-	TRBJ1-3	TRBV5-1	-
TGTGCCAGCAGCCAAGTTGAGGACAGGGCTGGAAACACCATATATTTT	CASSQVEDRAGNTIYF	TRBD1	TRBJ1-3	TRBV4-2	once
TGTGCCAGCACCGAAGAGTCGTCGGGCCTTATTGGGACCCAGTACTTC	CASTEESSGLIGTQYF	-	TRBJ2-5	TRBV28	-
TGTGCCAGTACGGCAGGGCAGGTGAACACTGAAGCTTTCTTT	CASTAGQVNTEAFF	-	TRBJ1-1	TRBV19	few
TGTGCCAGCAGTCGCCGTGGAGGGTATGATCAGCCCCAGCATTTT	CASSRRGGYDQPQHF	-	TRBJ1-5	TRBV5-6	-
TGTGCCAGCAGTTCCGGGACAGGGGTAGCCAAAAACATTCAGTACTTC	CASSSGTGVAKNIQYF	TRBD1	TRBJ2-4	TRBV27	-
TGCGCCAGCAGCTTGGCAGGGATCTCGGGTGTCTATGGCTACACCTTC	CASSLAGISGVYGYTF	-	TRBJ1-2	TRBV5-1	-
TGTGCCAGCAGTGACACCCACAGGGAAGGCTACACCTTC	CASSDTHREGYTF	-	TRBJ1-2	TRBV6-1	-
TGTGCCAGCTCAGTGGGACAGGGGGACTATGGCTACACCTTC	CASSVGQGDYGYTF	TRBD1	TRBJ1-2	TRBV18	-
TGCGCCAGCAGTGAGTTACATAACACCGGGGAGCTGTTTTTT	CASSELHNTGELFF	-	TRBJ2-2	TRBV10-2	once
TGTGCCAGCAGCTTAGCGTCCTTGGGGGGAGGCAATCAGCCCCAGCATTTT	CASSLASLGGGNQPQHF	-	TRBJ1-5	TRBV7-9	few
TGTGCCATCAGTGAGGGTACAGGGAGCAGCAATCAGCCCCAGCATTTT	CAISEGTGSSNQPQHF	-	TRBJ1-5	TRBV10-3	-
TGTGCCACCAGCAAAGCCCGGGACAGGCGATACAATGAGCAGTTCTTC	CATSKARDRRYNEQFF	TRBD1	TRBJ2-1	TRBV15	-
TGCGCCAGCAGCCCACAGGGGGCTTCGGAAAAACTGTTTTTT	CASSPQGASEKLFF	TRBD1	TRBJ1-4	TRBV5-1	-
TGTGCCAGCAACCCTTCCCTGGCTAGCACAGATACGCAGTATTTT	CASNPSLASTDTQYF	-	TRBJ2-3	TRBV6-1	-
TGCGCCAGCAGGGAACTAGCGGGATCCGCGGGTGAGCAGTTCTTC	CASRELAGSAGEQFF	TRBD2	TRBJ2-1	TRBV5-1	-
TGTGCCAGCAGTCTCGAGGGGGAAGCTTTCTTT	CASSLEGEAFF	-	TRBJ1-1	TRBV28	-
TGTGCCAGCAGTGCACCGGGACAGGGGGACAAAAACATTCAGTACTTC	CASSAPGQGDKNIQYF	TRBD1	TRBJ2-4	TRBV5-6	-
TGTGCCAGCAGCTATGGACAGGGGGCGAACTATGGCTACACCTTC	CASSYGQGANYGYTF	TRBD1	TRBJ1-2	TRBV7-8	-
TGTGCCAGCAGCTCCCGGGACTACGGAGATGAGCAGTTCTTC	CASSSRDYGDEQFF	TRBD2	TRBJ2-1	TRBV7-9	-
TGCGCCAGCAGCGAGACAGGATGGACCGGGGAGCTGTTTTTT	CASSETGWTGELFF	-	TRBJ2-2	TRBV5-1	-
TGTGCCAGCAGCTTGAAGGGTACAGATACGCAGTATTTT	CASSLKGTDTQYF	-	TRBJ2-3	TRBV5-4	-
TGTGCCGCCTTACCCGGGACTAGCGTCACCGGGGAGCTGTTTTTT	CAALPGTSVTGELFF	TRBD2	TRBJ2-2	TRBV30	few
TGTGCCAGCAGCCCTCCTGGGGGGGGAACTGAAGCTTTCTTT	CASSPPGGGTEAFF	-	TRBJ1-1	TRBV7-3	-